The 5 T cell receptor beta chains below all came from one sample that was sequenced in a study of shared clonotypes between healthy human individuals. Assay: immunoSEQ multiplex PCR; the TCRdb copy retains only in-frame clones and omits some. The sample holds 2 million or so clones; just under 95% are singletons and the top ten take 1.1%. Naive CD8 populations comprised CD45RO-negative cells positively selected for CCR7, excluding terminally differentiated effector memory CD45RA+ cells. The sequenced material came from naive CD8+ T cells sorted from blood. These receptors all stem from a man aged 18 to 35 in good health.

This clone has only one observation. The chain links TRBV9 to TRBJ1-1; D is unclear. Trimming removed 7 bases from V and 6 bases from J, with 16 bases in between. Germline loops: CDR1 SGDLS, CDR2 YYNGEE. CDR3 length: 13 residues. The CDR3: CASSEAHRSEAFF. For the CDR3, the DNA is TGTGCCAGCTCGGAGGCCCATCGGTCTGAAGCTTTCTTT. Together with reference TRBV9 and TRBJ1-1, the CDR3 gives the full variable domain: DSGVTQTPKHLITATGQRVTLRCSPRSGDLSVYWYQQSLDQGLQFLIQYYNGEERAKGNILERFSAQQFPDLHSELNLSSLELGDSALYFCASSEAHRSEAFFGQGTRLTVV.

The chain joins TRBV7-9 to TRBJ2-5, with TRBD2 matching 9 bases. Germline assignment: CDR1 SEHNR and CDR2 FQNEAQ (reference sequence). Germline trimming cut 1 base from V and 2 bases from J; bases unmatched to any gene: 8. This CDR3 has 17 residues. CDR3 loop: CASSLGLAGHIQETQYF. CDR3 nucleotides: TGTGCCAGCAGCTTAGGGCTAGCGGGGCATATACAAGAGACCCAGTACTTC.

This clone has just one count. At the DNA level, this CDR3 is encoded by other sequences in the same sample as well. The chain combines TRBV6-5 with TRBJ1-2, with D unclear. This CDR3 has 13 amino acids. V gave up 0 bases and J gave up 0 bases, with 2 bases separating them. Per the germline V gene, CDR1 is MNHEY and CDR2 is SVGAGI. The DNA for the CDR3 is TGTGCCAGCAGTTACTCGACTAACTATGGCTACACCTTC. Its translation: CASSYSTNYGYTF.

The chain recombines TRBV6-5 with TRBJ2-5; maybe TRBD1 (6 bases). The CDR3 spans 15 residues. In germline, CDR1 is MNHEY, CDR2 SVGAGI. V lost 5 bases, J lost 5 bases, and 18 bases lay in between. The CDR3 region has the DNA TGTGCCAGCAGTGCCGTCCTATACCAGGGGGAGACCCAGTACTTC. Translation: CASSAVLYQGETQYF.

The gene calls are TRBV2 and TRBJ2-3; 10 positions agree with TRBD2. Germline V gene lookup returns CDR1 SNHLY and CDR2 FYNNEI. J was trimmed by 4 bases and V by 4 bases; bases with no gene match: 5. This CDR3 is built from 15 residues. The CDR3 loop reads CASSGEREGADTQYF. The CDR3 DNA sequence: TGTGCCAGCAGTGGAGAGCGGGAGGGGGCAGATACGCAGTATTTT.